The T cell receptor beta chain described here comes from a study of cytomegalovirus exposure and HLA in healthy donors. Study findings and constraints: An analysis that was carried out later associated 16,951 TCR beta sequences with HLA alleles at 0.05 false discovery rate. Across donors, sequencing depth was assumed by presence/absence analyses to be roughly uniform. Common viral pathogens seemed to be connected with several of the most significant clusters, according to a later analysis.

Remarks on this clone: The antigen remains undetermined.

V dropped 2 bases and J dropped 2 bases, with 10 bases sitting between them. The germline gives CDR1 SGHRS, CDR2 YFSETQ. This CDR3 has 14 amino acids. The PCR employed 60 Vbeta primers together with 13 Jbeta primers. Using immunoSEQ multiplex PCR, the repertoire was profiled, and TCRdb retains in-frame clones only, with some absent. This table lists 55,000 or so clones. The sample taken for sequencing was PBMCs. The chain recombines TRBV5-1 with TRBJ2-5, with D perhaps TRBD2 (6 bases). The clonotype comes from a woman aged 25 to 45 in good health and CMV-seropositive. The CDR3 loop reads CASSLGTSQETQYF. In DNA, the CDR3 is TGCGCCAGCAGCTTAGGGACTTCTCAAGAGACCCAGTACTTC.